The source of this TCR beta chain is a study of shared clonotypes between healthy human individuals. Study overall: Samples came from two female and a few male donors aged 18 to 49. Used for every donor were three CD4 naive, three CD4 memory, two CD8 naive and one CD8 memory plate.

Study-level findings and limits: Clonotype sharing among the donors was expected to vary with sequencing depth.

TCRdb's copy holds only in-frame clones and misses some; the assay was immunoSEQ multiplex PCR. The sample lists millions of clones; about 95% were seen once. Trimming removed 4 bases at V and 2 bases at J, with 15 bases between. The CDR3 spans 15 residues. CDR1 is SGHVS and CDR2 is FNYEAQ in the germline V gene. CD45RO-negative CD8 cells positively selected for CCR7 made up the naive population, which excluded terminally differentiated effector memory CD45RA+ cells. Notes on this clone: The target antigen is unknown.

The source of this sequence is a man between 18 and 29 years old in good health. The specimen was naive CD8+ T cells sorted from blood. The V and J genes are TRBV7-6 and TRBJ2-7, with D possibly matching TRBD2 (5 bases). CDR3 region: CASSWHSGDTYEQYF. The CDR3 DNA sequence: TGTGCCAGCAGCTGGCACTCCGGGGATACCTACGAGCAGTACTTC.